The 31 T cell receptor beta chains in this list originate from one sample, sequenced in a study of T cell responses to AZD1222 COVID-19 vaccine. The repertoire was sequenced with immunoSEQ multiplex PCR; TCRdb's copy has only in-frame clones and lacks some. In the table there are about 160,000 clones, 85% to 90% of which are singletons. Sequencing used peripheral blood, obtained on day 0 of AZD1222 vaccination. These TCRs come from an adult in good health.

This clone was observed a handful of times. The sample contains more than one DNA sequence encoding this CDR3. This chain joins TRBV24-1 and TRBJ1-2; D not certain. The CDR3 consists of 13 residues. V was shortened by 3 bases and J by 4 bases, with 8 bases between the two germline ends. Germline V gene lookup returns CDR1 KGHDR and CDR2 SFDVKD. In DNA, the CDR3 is TGTGCCACCAGTGATACGGGGTTCTATGGCTACACCTTC. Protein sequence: CATSDTGFYGYTF.

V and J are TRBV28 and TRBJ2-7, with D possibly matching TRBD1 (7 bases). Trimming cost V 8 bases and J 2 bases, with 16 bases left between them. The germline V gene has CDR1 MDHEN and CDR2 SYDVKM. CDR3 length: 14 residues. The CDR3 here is CASLHQGGPYEQYF. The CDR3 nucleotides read TGTGCCAGCTTACATCAGGGGGGCCCCTACGAGCAGTACTTC.

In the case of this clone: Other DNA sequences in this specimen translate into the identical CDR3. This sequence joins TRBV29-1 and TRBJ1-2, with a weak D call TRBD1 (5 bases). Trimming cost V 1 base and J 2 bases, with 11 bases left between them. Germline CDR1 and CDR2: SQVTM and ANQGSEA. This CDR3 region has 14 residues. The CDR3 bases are TGCAGCGTTGAAGGTAGGGGACGGAACTATGGCTACACCTTC. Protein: CSVEGRGRNYGYTF.

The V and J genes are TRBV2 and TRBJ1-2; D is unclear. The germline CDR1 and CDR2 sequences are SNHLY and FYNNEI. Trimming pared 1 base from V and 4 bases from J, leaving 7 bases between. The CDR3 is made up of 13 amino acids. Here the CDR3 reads CASSEGGFYGYTF. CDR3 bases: TGTGCCAGCAGTGAAGGAGGATTCTATGGCTACACCTTC.

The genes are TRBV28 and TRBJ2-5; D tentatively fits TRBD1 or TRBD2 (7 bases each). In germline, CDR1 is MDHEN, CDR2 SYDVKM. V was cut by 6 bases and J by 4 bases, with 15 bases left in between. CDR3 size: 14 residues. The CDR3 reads CASSSGTVRETQYF. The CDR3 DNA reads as TGTGCCAGCAGCAGCGGGACAGTCCGAGAGACCCAGTACTTC.

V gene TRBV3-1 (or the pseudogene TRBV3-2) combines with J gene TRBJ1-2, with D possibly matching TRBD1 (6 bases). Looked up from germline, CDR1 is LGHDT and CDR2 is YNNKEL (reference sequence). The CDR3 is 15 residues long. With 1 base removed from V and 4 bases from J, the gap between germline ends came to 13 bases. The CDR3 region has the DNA TGTGCCAGCAGCCAAGCCGGGGGCGCGGGCTATGGCTACACCTTC. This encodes CASSQAGGAGYGYTF.

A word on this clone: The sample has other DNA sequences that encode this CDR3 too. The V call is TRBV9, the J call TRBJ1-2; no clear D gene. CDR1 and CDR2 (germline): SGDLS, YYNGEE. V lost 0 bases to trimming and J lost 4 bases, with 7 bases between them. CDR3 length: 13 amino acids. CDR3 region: CASSVAGGYGYTF. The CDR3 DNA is TGTGCCAGCAGCGTAGCGGGTGGCTATGGCTACACCTTC.

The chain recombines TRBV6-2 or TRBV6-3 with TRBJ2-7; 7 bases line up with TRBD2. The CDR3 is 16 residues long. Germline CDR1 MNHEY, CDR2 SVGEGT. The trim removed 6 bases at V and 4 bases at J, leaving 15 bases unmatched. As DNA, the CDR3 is TGTGCCAGCAGCCGGACCGTGCAGCGGGAACGATACGAGCAGTACTTC. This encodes CASSRTVQRERYEQYF.

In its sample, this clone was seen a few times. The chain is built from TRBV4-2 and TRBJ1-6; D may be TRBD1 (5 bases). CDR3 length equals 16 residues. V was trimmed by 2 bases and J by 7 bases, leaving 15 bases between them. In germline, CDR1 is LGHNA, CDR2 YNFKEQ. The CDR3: CASSQLGSRGNSPLHF. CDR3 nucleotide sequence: TGTGCCAGCAGCCAACTCGGGAGTCGGGGCAATTCACCCCTCCACTTT.

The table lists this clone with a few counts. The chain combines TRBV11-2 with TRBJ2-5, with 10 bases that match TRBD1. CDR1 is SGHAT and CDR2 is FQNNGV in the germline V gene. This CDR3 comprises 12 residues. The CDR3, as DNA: TGTGCATCGACAGGGGGCGTAGAGACCCAGTACTTC. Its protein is CASTGGVETQYF.

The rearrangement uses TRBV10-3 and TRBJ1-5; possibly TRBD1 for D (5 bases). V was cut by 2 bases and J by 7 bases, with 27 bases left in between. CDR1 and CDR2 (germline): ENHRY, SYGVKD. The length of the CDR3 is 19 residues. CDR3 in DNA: TGTGCCATCAGTGAGATGGGGGTGACTTCCGGGACGGAAGGGCAGCCCCAGCATTTT. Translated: CAISEMGVTSGTEGQPQHF.

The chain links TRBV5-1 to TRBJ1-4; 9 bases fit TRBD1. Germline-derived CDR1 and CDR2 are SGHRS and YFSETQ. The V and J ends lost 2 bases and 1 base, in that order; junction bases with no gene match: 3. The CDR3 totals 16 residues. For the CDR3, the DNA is TGCGCCAGCAGCTTACCGACAGGGGGAACTAATGAAAAACTGTTTTTT. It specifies CASSLPTGGTNEKLFF.

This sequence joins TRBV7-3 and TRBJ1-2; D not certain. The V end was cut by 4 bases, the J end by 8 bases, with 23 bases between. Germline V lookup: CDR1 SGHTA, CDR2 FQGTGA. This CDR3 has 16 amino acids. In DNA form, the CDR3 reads TGTGCCAGCAGCTCATCTCCGGGCCCCTCGGCCGGGGGCTACACCTTC. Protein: CASSSSPGPSAGGYTF. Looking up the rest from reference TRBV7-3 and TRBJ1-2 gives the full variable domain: GAGVSQTPSNKVTEKGKYVELRCDPISGHTALYWYRQSLGQGPEFLIYFQGTGAADDSGLPNDRFFAVRPEGSVSTLKIQRTERGDSAVYLCASSSSPGPSAGGYTFGSGTRLTVV.

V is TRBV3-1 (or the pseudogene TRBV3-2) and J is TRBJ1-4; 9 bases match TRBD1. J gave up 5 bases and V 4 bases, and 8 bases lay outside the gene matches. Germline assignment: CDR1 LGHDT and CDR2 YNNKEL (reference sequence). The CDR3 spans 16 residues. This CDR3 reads CASSRLPTGGNEKLFF. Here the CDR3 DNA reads TGTGCCAGCAGCCGATTACCGACAGGGGGAAATGAAAAACTGTTTTTT.

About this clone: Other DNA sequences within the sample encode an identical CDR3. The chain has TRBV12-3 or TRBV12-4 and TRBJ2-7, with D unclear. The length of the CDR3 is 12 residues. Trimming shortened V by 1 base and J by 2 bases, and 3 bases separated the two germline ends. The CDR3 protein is CASSLVAYEQYF. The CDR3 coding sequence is TGTGCCAGCAGTTTAGTAGCCTACGAGCAGTACTTC.

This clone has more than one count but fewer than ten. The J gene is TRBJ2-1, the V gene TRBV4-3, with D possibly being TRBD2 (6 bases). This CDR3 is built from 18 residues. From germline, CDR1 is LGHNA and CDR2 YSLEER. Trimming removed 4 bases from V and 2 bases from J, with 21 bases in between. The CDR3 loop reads CASSPGGESGTPYNEQFF. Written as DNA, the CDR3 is TGCGCCAGCAGCCCGGGCGGGGAAAGCGGAACACCCTACAATGAGCAGTTCTTC.

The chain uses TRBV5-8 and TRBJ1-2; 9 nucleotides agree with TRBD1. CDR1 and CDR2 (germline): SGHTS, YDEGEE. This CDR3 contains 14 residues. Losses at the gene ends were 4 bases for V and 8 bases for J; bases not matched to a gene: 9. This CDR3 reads CASSPGQGRVGYTF. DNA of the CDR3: TGTGCCAGCAGCCCAGGACAGGGGAGGGTCGGCTACACCTTC.

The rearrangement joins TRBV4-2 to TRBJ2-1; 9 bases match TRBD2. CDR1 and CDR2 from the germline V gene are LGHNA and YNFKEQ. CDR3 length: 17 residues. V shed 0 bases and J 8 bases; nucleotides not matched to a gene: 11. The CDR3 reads CASSQDQVAGGPDEQFF. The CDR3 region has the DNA TGTGCCAGCAGCCAAGATCAGGTTGCGGGAGGGCCCGATGAGCAGTTCTTC.

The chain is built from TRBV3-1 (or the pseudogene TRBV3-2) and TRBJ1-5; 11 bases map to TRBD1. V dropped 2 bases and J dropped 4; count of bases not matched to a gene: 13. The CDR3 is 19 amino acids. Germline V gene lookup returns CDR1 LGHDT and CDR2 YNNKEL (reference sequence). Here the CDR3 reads CASSQTPSTGTGGNQPQHF. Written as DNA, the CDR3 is TGTGCCAGCAGCCAAACCCCATCTACCGGGACAGGGGGGAATCAGCCCCAGCATTTT.

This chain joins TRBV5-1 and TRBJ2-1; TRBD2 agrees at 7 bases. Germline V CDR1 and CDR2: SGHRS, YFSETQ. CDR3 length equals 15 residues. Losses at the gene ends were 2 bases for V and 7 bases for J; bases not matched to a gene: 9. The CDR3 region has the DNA TGCGCCAGCAGCTTAAACCGGGACGGGAGGAATGAGCAGTTCTTC. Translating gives CASSLNRDGRNEQFF.

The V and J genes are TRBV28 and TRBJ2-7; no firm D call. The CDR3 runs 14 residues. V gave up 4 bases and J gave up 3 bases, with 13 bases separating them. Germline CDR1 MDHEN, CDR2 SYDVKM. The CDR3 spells CASSSRAPFYEQYF. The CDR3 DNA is TGTGCCAGCAGTTCTCGGGCACCCTTCTACGAGCAGTACTTC.

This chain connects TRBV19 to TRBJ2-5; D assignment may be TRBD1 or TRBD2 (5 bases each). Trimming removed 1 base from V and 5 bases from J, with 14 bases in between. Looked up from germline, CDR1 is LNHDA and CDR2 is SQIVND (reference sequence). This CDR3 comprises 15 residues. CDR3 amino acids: CASSIVARERETQYF. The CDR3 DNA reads TGTGCCAGTAGTATAGTCGCCAGGGAGAGGGAGACCCAGTACTTC.

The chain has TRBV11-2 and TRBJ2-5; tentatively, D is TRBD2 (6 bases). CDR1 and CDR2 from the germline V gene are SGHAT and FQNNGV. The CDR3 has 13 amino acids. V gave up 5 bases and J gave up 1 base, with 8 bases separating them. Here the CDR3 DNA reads TGTGCCAGCAGCCTTAGCGGCCAAGAGACCCAGTACTTC. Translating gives CASSLSGQETQYF.

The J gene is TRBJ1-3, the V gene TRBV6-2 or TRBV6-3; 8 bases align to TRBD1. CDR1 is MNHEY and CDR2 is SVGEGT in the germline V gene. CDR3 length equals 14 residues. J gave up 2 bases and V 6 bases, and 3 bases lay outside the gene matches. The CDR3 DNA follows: TGTGCCAGCAGCCGGACAGGGACTGGAAACACCATATATTTT. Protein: CASSRTGTGNTIYF.

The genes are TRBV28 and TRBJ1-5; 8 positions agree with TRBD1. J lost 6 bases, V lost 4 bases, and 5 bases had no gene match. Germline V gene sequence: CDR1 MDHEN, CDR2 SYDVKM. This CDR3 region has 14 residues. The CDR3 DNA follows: TGTGCCAGCAGTTCTATGACAGGGGTTCAGCCCCAGCATTTT. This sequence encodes CASSSMTGVQPQHF. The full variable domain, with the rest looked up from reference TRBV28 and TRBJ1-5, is DVKVTQSSRYLVKRTGEKVFLECVQDMDHENMFWYRQDPGLGLRLIYFSYDVKMKEKGDIPEGYSVSREKKERFSLILESASTNQTSMYLCASSSMTGVQPQHFGDGTRLSIL.

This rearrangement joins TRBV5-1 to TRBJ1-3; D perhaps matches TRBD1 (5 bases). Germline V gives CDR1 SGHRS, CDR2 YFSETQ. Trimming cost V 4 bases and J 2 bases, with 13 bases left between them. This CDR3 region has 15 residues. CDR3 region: CASSRDSSPGNTIYF. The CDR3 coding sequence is TGCGCCAGCAGCAGAGACAGTTCGCCTGGAAACACCATATATTTT.

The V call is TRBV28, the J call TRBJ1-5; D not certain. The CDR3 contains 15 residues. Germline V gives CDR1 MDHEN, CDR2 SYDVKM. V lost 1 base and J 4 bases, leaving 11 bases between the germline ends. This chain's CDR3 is CASSLSWTGNQPQHF. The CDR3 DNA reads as TGTGCCAGCAGTTTATCCTGGACTGGGAATCAGCCCCAGCATTTT.

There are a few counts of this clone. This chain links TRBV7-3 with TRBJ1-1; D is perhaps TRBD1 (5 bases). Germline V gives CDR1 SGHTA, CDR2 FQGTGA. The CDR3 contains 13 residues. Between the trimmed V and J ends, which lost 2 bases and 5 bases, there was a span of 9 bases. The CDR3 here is CASSLGQGTEAFF. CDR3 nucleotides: TGTGCCAGCAGCTTAGGGCAGGGTACTGAAGCTTTCTTT.

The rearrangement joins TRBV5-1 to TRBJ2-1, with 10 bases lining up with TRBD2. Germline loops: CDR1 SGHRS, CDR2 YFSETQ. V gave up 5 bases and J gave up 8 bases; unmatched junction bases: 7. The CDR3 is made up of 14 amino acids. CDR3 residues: CASRRLAGDHEQFF. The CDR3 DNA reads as TGCGCCAGCAGGAGGCTAGCGGGAGACCATGAGCAGTTCTTC. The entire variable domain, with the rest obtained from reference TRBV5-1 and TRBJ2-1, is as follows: KAGVTQTPRYLIKTRGQQVTLSCSPISGHRSVSWYQQTPGQGLQFLFEYFSETQRNKGNFPGRFSGRQFSNSRSEMNVSTLELGDSALYLCASRRLAGDHEQFFGPGTRLTVL.

CDR3 sequence: CASSQTNLIQETQYF. As DNA, the CDR3 is TGTGCCAGCAGCCAAACAAATTTGATTCAAGAGACCCAGTACTTC. V usage is TRBV5-5 and J usage is TRBJ2-5; the D is unclear. CDR1 and CDR2 from the germline V gene are SGHKS and YYEKEE (reference sequence). V shed 4 bases and J shed 2 bases, with 15 bases lying between them. The CDR3 is made up of 15 amino acids.

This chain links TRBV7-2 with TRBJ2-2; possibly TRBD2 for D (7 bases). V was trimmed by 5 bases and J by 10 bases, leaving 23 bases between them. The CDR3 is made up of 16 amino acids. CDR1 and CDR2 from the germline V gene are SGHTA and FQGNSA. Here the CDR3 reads CASSLRGGFIKAELFF. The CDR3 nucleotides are TGTGCCAGCAGCCTAAGGGGGGGCTTCATTAAAGCGGAGCTGTTTTTT.